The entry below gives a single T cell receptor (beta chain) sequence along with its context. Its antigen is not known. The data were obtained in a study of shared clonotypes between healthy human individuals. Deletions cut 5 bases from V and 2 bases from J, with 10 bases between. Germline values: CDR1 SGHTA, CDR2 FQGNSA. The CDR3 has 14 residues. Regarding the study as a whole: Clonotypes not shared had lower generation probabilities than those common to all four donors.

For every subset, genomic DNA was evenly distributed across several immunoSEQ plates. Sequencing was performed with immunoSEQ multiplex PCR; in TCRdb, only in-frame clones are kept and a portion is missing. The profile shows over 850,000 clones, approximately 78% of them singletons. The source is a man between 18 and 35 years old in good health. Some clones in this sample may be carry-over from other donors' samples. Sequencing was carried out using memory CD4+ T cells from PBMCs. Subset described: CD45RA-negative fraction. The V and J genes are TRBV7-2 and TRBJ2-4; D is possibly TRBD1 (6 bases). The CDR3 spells CASSPGTTKNIQYF. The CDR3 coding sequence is TGTGCCAGCAGCCCTGGGACAACCAAAAACATTCAGTACTTC. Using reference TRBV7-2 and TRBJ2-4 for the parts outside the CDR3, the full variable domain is GAGVSQSPSNKVTEKGKDVELRCDPISGHTALYWYRQSLGQGLEFLIYFQGNSAPDKSGLPSDRFSAERTGGSVSTLTIQRTQQEDSAVYLCASSPGTTKNIQYFGAGTRLSVL.